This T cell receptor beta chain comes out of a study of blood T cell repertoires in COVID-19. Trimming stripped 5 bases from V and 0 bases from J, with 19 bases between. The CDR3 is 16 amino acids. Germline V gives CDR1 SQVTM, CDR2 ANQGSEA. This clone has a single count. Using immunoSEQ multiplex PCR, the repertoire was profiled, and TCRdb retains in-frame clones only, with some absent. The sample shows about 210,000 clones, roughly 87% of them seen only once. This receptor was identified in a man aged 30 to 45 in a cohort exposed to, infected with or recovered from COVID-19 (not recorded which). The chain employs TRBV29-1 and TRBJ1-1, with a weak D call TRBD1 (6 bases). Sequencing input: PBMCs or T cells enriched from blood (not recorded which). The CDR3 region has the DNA TGCAGCGTTTTAGGAGTTGAGACAGGAGTGAACACTGAAGCTTTCTTT. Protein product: CSVLGVETGVNTEAFF. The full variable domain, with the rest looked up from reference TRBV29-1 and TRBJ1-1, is SAVISQKPSRDICQRGTSLTIQCQVDSQVTMMFWYRQQPGQSLTLIATANQGSEATYESGFVIDKFPISRPNLTFSTLTVSNMSPEDSSIYLCSVLGVETGVNTEAFFGQGTRLTVV.